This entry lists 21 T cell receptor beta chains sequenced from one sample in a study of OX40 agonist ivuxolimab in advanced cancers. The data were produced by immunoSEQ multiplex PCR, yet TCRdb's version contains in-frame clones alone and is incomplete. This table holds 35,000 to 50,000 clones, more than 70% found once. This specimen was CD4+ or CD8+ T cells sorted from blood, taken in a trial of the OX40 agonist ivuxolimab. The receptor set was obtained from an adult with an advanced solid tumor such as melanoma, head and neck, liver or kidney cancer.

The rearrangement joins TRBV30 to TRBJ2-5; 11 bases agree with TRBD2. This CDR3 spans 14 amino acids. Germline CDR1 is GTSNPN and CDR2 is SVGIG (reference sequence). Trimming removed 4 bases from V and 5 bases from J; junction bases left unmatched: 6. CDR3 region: CAWTGTSGIETQYF. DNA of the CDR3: TGTGCCTGGACCGGGACTAGCGGTATCGAGACCCAGTACTTC.

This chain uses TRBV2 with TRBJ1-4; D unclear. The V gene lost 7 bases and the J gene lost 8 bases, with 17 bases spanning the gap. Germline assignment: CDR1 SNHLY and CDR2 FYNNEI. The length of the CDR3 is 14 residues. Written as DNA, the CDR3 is TGTGCCAGCACTAAGCGAGGTGTTGGGGAAAAACTGTTTTTT. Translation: CASTKRGVGEKLFF. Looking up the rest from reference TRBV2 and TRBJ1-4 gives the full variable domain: EPEVTQTPSHQVTQMGQEVILRCVPISNHLYFYWYRQILGQKVEFLVSFYNNEISEKSEIFDDQFSVERPDGSNFTLKIRSTKLEDSAMYFCASTKRGVGEKLFFGSGTQLSVL.

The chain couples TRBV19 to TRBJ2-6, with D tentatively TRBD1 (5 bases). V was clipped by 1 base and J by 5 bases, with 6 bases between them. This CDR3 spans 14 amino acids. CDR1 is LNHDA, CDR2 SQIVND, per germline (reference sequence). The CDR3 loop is CASSIGGWANVLTF. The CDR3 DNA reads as TGTGCCAGTAGTATAGGGGGCTGGGCCAACGTCCTGACTTTC.

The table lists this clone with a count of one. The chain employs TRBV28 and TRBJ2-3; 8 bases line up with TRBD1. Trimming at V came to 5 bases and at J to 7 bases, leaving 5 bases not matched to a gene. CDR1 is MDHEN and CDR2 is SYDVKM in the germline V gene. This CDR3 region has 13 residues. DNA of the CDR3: TGTGCCAGCAGTGGACAGGGCAGGAATACGCAGTATTTT. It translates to CASSGQGRNTQYF.

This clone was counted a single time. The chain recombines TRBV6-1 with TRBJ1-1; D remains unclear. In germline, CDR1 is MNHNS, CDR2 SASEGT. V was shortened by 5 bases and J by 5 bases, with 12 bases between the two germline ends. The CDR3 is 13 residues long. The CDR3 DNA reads TGTGCCAGCAGTAACCGGGGAGATACTGAAGCTTTCTTT. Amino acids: CASSNRGDTEAFF.

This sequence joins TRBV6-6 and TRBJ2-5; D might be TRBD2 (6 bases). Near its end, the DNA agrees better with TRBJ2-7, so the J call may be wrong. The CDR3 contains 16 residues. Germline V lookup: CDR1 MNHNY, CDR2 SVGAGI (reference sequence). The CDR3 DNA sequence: TGTGCCAGCAGTCCCATAGCGGAGAGGGGCTCCTACGAGCAGTACTTC. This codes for CASSPIAERGSYEQYF.

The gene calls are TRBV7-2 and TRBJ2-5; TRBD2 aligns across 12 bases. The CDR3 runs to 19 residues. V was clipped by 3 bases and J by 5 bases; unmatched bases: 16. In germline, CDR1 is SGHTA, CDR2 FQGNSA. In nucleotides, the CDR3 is TGTGCCAGCAGCTTCCAATGGGCCAGGACTAGCGGGATTTTGGAGACCCAGTACTTC. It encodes CASSFQWARTSGILETQYF. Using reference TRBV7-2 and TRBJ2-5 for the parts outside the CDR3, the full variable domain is GAGVSQSPSNKVTEKGKDVELRCDPISGHTALYWYRQSLGQGLEFLIYFQGNSAPDKSGLPSDRFSAERTGGSVSTLTIQRTQQEDSAVYLCASSFQWARTSGILETQYFGPGTRLLVL.

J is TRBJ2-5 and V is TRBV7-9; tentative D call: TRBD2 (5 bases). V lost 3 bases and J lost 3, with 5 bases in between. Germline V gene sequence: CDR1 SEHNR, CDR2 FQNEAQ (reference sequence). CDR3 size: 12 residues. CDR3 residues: CASSLREETQYF. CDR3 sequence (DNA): TGTGCCAGCAGCTTGCGGGAAGAGACCCAGTACTTC.

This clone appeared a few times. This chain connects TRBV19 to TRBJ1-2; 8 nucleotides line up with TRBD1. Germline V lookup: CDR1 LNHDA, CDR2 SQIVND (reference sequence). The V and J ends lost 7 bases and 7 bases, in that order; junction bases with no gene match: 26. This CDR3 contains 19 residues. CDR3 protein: CASTSSRRDRWYRFAGYTF. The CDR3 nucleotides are TGTGCCAGTACCTCATCGAGAAGGGACAGGTGGTATCGATTTGCTGGCTACACCTTC.

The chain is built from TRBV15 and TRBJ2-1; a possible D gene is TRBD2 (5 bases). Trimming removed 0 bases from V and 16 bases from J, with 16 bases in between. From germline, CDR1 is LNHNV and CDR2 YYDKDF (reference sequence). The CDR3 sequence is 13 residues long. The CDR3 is CATSRDLEDLLFF. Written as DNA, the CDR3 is TGTGCCACCAGCAGAGATCTAGAGGACTTGCTCTTCTTC.

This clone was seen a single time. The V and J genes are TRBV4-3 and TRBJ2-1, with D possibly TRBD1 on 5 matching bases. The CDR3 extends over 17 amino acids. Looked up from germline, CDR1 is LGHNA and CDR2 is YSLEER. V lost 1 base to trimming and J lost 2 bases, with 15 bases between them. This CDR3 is CASSQGVAWGAYNEQFF. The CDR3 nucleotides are TGCGCCAGCAGCCAAGGGGTAGCCTGGGGCGCCTACAATGAGCAGTTCTTC.

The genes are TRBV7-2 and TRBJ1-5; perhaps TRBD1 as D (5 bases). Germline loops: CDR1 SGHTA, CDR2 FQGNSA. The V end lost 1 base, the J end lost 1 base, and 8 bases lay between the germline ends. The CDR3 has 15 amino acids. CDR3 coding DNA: TGTGCCAGCAGCTTAGAAGGGGTGAGCAATCAGCCCCAGCATTTT. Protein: CASSLEGVSNQPQHF. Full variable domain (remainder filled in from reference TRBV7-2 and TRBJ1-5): GAGVSQSPSNKVTEKGKDVELRCDPISGHTALYWYRQSLGQGLEFLIYFQGNSAPDKSGLPSDRFSAERTGGSVSTLTIQRTQQEDSAVYLCASSLEGVSNQPQHFGDGTRLSIL.

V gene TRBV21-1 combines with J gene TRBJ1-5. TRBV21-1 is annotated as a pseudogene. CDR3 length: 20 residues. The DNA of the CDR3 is TGTGCCAGCAGCATTAGGGGGGGCGGACCATCCCTTTACCTTAATCAGCCCCAGCATTTT. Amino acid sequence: CASSIRGGGPSLYLNQPQHF.

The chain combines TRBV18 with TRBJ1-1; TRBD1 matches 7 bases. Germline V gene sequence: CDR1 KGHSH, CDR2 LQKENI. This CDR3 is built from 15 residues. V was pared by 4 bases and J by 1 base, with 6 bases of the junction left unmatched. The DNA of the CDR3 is TGTGCCAGCTCACTCCGAGGGGGCGGGAACACTGAAGCTTTCTTT. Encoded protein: CASSLRGGGNTEAFF.

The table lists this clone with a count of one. CDR3: CASKIEGTSGSREQFF. CDR3 sequence (DNA): TGTGCCAGCAAGATTGAGGGGACTAGCGGGAGTCGGGAGCAGTTCTTC. This chain uses TRBV27 with TRBJ2-1; 14 bases fit TRBD2. V shed 7 bases and J 10 bases; nucleotides not matched to a gene: 12. Germline V gene data show CDR1 as MNHEY and CDR2 as SMNVEV (reference sequence). CDR3 length: 16 amino acids.

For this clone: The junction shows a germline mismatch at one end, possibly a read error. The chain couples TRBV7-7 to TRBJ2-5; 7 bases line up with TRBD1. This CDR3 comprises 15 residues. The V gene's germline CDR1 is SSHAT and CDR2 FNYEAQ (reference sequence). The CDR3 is CASSSDATGPETQYF. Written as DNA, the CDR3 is TGTGCTAGCAGCTCCGATGCGACAGGGCCAGAGACCCAGTACTTC.

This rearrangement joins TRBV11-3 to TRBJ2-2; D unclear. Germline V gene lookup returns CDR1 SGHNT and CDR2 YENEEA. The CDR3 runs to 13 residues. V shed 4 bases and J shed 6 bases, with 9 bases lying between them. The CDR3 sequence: CASSSRSPGELFF. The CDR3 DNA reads TGTGCCAGCAGCTCCAGATCCCCCGGGGAGCTGTTTTTT.

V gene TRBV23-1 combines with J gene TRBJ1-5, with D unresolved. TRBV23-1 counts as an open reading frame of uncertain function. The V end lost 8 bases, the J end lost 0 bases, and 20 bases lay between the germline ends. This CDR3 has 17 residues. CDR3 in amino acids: CASSRVQPTDSNQPQHF. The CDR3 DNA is TGCGCCAGCTCCCGAGTCCAGCCCACAGATAGCAATCAGCCCCAGCATTTT.

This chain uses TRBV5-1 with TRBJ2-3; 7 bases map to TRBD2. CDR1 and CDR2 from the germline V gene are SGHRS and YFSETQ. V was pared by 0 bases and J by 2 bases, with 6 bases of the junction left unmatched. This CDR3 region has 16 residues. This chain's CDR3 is CASSLATSAYTDTQYF. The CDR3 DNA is TGCGCCAGCAGCTTGGCCACTAGCGCCTACACAGATACGCAGTATTTT.

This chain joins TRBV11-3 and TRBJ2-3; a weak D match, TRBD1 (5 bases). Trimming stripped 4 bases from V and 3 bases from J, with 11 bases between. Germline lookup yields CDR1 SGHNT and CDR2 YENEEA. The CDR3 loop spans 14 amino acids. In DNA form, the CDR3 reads TGTGCCAGCAGCTCAGGGTCGGTGACAGATACGCAGTATTTT. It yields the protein CASSSGSVTDTQYF.

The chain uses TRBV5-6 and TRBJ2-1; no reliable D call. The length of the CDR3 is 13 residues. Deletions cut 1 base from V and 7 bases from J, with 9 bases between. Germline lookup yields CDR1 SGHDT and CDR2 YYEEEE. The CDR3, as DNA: TGTGCCAGCAGCTTGAGTCCAGTGAATGAGCAGTTCTTC. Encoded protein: CASSLSPVNEQFF.